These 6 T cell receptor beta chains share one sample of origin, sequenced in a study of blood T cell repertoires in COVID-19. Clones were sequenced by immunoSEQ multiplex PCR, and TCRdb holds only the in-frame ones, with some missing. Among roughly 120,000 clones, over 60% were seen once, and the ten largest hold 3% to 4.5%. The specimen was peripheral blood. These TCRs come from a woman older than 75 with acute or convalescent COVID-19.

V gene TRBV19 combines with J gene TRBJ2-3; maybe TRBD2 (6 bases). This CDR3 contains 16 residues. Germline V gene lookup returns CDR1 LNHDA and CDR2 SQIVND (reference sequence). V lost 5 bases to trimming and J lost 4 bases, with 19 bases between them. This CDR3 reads CASSPAGLSGADTQYF. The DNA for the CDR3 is TGTGCCAGTAGTCCCGCGGGACTCTCTGGAGCAGATACGCAGTATTTT.

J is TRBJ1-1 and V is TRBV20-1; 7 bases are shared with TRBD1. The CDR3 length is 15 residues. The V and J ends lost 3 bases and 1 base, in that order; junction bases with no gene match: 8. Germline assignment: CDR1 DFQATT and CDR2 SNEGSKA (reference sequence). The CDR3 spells CSASPPDRANTEAFF. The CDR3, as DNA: TGCAGTGCTAGTCCCCCCGACAGGGCGAACACTGAAGCTTTCTTT.

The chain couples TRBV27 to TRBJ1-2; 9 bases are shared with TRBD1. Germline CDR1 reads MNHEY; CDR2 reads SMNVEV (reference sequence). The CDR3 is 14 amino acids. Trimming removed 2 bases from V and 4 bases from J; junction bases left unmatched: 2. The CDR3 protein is CASSLTDRGYGYTF. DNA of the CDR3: TGTGCCAGCAGTTTAACGGACAGGGGCTATGGCTACACCTTC.

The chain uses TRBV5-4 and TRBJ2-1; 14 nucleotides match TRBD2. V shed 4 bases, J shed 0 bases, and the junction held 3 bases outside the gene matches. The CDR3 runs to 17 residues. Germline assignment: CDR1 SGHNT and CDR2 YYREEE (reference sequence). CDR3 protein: CASSPGTSGSSYNEQFF. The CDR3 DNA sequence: TGTGCCAGCAGCCCAGGGACTAGCGGGAGCTCCTACAATGAGCAGTTCTTC.

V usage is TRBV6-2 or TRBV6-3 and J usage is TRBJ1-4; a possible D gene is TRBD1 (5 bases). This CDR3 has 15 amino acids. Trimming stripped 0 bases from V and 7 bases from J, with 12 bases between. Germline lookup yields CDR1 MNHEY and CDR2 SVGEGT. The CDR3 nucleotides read TGTGCCAGCAGTTACTCCGGGCAGGGAAGTGAAAAACTGTTTTTT. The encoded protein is CASSYSGQGSEKLFF.

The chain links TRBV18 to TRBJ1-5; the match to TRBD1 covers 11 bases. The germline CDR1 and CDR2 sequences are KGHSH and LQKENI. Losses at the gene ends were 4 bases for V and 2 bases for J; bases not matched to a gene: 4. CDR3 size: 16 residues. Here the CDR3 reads CASSLDRGLGNQPQHF. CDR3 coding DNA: TGTGCCAGCTCACTGGACAGGGGGCTCGGCAATCAGCCCCAGCATTTT.